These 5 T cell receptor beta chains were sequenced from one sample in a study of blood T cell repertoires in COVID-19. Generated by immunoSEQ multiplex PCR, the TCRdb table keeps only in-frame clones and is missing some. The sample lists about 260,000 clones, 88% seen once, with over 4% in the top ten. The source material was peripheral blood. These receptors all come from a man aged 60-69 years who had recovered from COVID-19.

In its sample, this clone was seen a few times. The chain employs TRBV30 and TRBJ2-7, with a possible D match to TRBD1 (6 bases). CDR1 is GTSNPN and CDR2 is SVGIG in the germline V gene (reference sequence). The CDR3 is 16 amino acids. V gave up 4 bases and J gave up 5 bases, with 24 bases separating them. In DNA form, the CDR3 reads TGTGCCTGGACTATGCTAGGGGGTAGGTCGGGAAACGAGCAGTACTTC. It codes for CAWTMLGGRSGNEQYF.

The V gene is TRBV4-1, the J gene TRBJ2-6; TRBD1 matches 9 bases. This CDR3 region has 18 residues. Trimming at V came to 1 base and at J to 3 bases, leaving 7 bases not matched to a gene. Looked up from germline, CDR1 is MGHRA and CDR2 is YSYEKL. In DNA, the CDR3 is TGCGCCAGCAGCCAAGGTCCCGGGACAGGGAGTGGGGCCAACGTCCTGACTTTC. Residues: CASSQGPGTGSGANVLTF.

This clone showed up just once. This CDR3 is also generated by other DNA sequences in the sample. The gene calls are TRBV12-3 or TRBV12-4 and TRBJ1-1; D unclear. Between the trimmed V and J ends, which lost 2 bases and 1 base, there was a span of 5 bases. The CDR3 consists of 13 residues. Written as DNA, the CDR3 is TGTGCCAGCAGTTTACGGGGGAACACTGAAGCTTTCTTT. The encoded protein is CASSLRGNTEAFF.

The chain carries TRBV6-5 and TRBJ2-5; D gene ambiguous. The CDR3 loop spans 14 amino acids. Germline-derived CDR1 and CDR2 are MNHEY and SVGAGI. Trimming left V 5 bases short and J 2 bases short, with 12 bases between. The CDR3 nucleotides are TGTGCCAGCAGTCCAAGTTGGCAGCAAGAGACCCAGTACTTC. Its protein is CASSPSWQQETQYF.

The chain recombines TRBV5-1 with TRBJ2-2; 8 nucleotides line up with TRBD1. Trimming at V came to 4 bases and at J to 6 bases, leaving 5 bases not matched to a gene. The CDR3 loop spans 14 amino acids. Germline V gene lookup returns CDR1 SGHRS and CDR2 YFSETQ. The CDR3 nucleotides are TGCGCCAGCAGCCAGACAGGGGCCCCCGGGGAGCTGTTTTTT. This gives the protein CASSQTGAPGELFF.